A selection of T cell receptor beta chains follows, all from one sample in a study of CD8+ T cells in alopecia areata. Data came from immunoSEQ multiplex PCR; TCRdb stores just in-frame clones and leaves some out. The data show 200,000 or so clones, with over 45% seen just once and 5.5% to 6% held by the top ten. The source was CD4+ T cells sorted from blood, collected at week 24, from a patient treated with tofacitinib. The receptors originated from a human donor with alopecia areata. Both conserved end residues are trimmed from each CDR3. Fields, in order: V gene, clone size, J gene, CDR3 protein. Not all rows give a size; the values are once, few, many and, for expanded clones, a class.

v_call: TRBV29-1
clone_size: -
j_call: TRBJ2-7
cdr3_aa: SVGGYDSYEQY

v_call: TRBV7-9
clone_size: few
j_call: TRBJ2-7
cdr3_aa: ASSLVSGVPRPKDEQY

v_call: TRBV7-9
clone_size: few
j_call: TRBJ2-7
cdr3_aa: ASLAAGASSYEQY

v_call: TRBV29-1
clone_size: -
j_call: TRBJ2-2
cdr3_aa: SAQTATGELF

v_call: TRBV29-1
clone_size: -
j_call: TRBJ2-2
cdr3_aa: SVKRGQHTGELF

v_call: TRBV25-1
clone_size: few
j_call: TRBJ2-5
cdr3_aa: ASSARGNYQETQY

v_call: TRBV5-6
clone_size: -
j_call: TRBJ1-5
cdr3_aa: ASRMEQGLNQPQH

v_call: TRBV11-2
clone_size: -
j_call: TRBJ1-5
cdr3_aa: ASSLAGDQPQH

v_call: TRBV27
clone_size: -
j_call: TRBJ2-4
cdr3_aa: ASSFGAKNIQY

v_call: TRBV4-1
clone_size: -
j_call: TRBJ2-7
cdr3_aa: ASSQAPGREQY

v_call: TRBV2
clone_size: once
j_call: TRBJ2-5
cdr3_aa: ASSRGNQETQY

v_call: TRBV11-2
clone_size: -
j_call: TRBJ2-6
cdr3_aa: ASSLVSGAGANVLT

v_call: TRBV28
clone_size: -
j_call: TRBJ1-1
cdr3_aa: ASSSPREGNTEAF

v_call: TRBV5-1
clone_size: -
j_call: TRBJ2-1
cdr3_aa: ASSLGRGSSYNEQF

v_call: TRBV7-3
clone_size: -
j_call: TRBJ2-5
cdr3_aa: ASSPGTGRETQY

v_call: TRBV5-1
clone_size: -
j_call: TRBJ2-7
cdr3_aa: ASSPTTGSGGSSYEQY

v_call: TRBV5-1
clone_size: once
j_call: TRBJ2-5
cdr3_aa: ASSLGATEETQY

v_call: TRBV25-1
clone_size: few
j_call: TRBJ2-7
cdr3_aa: ASSGLQGFEQY

v_call: TRBV4-2
clone_size: once
j_call: TRBJ1-2
cdr3_aa: ASSQDSQGRGYT

v_call: TRBV5-4
clone_size: few
j_call: TRBJ2-6
cdr3_aa: ASSFWASGANVLT

v_call: TRBV7-2
clone_size: -
j_call: TRBJ2-7
cdr3_aa: ASSHQRDRGEQY

v_call: TRBV6-6
clone_size: -
j_call: TRBJ1-1
cdr3_aa: ASGALPEAF

v_call: TRBV4-1
clone_size: -
j_call: TRBJ1-1
cdr3_aa: ASSQENHQSQAGNTEAF

v_call: TRBV4-1
clone_size: -
j_call: TRBJ1-2
cdr3_aa: ASSQELPGQGNYGYT

v_call: TRBV6-5
clone_size: -
j_call: TRBJ1-1
cdr3_aa: ASSSQGGDTEAF

v_call: TRBV18
clone_size: -
j_call: TRBJ1-1
cdr3_aa: ASSPLSTNTEAF